This T cell receptor (beta chain) was obtained from a study of blood T cell repertoires in COVID-19. Overall study context: Samples taken during acute and convalescent COVID-19 were collected in the United States, Italy and Spain.

Losses at the gene ends were 3 bases for V and 5 bases for J; bases not matched to a gene: 3. This CDR3 contains 16 residues. From germline, CDR1 is LGHDT and CDR2 YNNKEL (reference sequence). In the authors' workflow: Using reference gene primer amplification, nucleated cell counts were estimated. Data came from immunoSEQ multiplex PCR; TCRdb stores just in-frame clones and leaves some out. V and J calls and clone size follow that table, whereas D and trimming were derived from the DNA. The sample holds 250,000 to 300,000 clones; 80% to 90% are singletons and the top ten take under 2.5%. V usage is TRBV3-1 (or the pseudogene TRBV3-2) and J usage is TRBJ2-2, with 13 bases aligning to TRBD2. The sequence derives from a woman aged 45-65 years who had recovered from COVID-19. The sequencing input was PBMCs or T cells enriched from blood (not recorded which). CDR3 sequence: CASSQGLAGRTGELFF. The CDR3 bases are TGTGCCAGCAGCCAGGGACTAGCGGGAAGGACCGGGGAGCTGTTTTTT.